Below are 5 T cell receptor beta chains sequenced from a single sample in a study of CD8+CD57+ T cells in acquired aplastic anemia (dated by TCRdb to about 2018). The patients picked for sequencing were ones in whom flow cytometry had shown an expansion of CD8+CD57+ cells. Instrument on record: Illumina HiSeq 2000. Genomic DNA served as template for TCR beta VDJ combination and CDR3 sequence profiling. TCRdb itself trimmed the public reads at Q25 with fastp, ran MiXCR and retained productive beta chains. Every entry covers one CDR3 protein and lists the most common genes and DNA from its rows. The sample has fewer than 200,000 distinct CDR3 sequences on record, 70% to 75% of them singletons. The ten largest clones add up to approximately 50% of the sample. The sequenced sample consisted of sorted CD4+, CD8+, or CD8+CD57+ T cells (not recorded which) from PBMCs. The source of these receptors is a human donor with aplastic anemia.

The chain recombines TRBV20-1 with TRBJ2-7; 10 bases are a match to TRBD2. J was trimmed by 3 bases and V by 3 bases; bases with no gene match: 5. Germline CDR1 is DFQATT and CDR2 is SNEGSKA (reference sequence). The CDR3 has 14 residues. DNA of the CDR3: TGCAGTGCTAGCTCCGGGACTAGCGACTACGAGCAGTACTTC. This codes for CSASSGTSDYEQYF.

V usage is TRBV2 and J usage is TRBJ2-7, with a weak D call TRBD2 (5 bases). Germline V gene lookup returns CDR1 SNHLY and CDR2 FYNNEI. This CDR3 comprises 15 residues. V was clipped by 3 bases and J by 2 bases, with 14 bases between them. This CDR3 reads CASSDRAVTPYEQYF. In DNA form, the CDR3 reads TGTGCCAGCAGTGATCGAGCGGTTACGCCCTACGAGCAGTACTTC.

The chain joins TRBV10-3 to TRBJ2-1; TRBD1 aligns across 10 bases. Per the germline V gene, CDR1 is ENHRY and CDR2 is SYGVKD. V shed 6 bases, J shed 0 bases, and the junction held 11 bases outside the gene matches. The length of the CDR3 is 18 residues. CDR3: CAISVPGQGTSSYNEQFF. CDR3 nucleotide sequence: TGTGCCATCAGCGTCCCGGGACAGGGGACTAGCTCCTACAATGAGCAGTTCTTC.

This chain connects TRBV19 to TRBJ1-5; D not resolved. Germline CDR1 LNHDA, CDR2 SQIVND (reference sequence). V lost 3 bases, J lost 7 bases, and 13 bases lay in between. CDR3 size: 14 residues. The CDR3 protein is CASSMFGFEQPQHF. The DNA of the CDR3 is TGTGCCAGTAGTATGTTCGGGTTTGAGCAGCCCCAGCATTTT.

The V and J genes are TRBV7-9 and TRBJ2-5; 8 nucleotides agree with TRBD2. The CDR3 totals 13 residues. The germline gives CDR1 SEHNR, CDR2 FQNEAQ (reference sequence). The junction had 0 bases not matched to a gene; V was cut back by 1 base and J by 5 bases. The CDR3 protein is CASSLGLAETQYF. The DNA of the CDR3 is TGTGCCAGCAGCTTAGGACTAGCGGAGACCCAGTACTTC. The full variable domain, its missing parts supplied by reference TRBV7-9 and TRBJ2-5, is DTGVSQNPRHKITKRGQNVTFRCDPISEHNRLYWYRQTLGQGPEFLTYFQNEAQLEKSRLLSDRFSAERPKGSFSTLEIQRTEQGDSAMYLCASSLGLAETQYFGPGTRLLVL.